The T cell receptor (beta chain) described here comes from a study of cytomegalovirus exposure and HLA in healthy donors. General study findings and limits: An apparent linkage of common viral pathogens to several of the most significant clusters emerged in a later analysis.

A note on this clone: The antigen remains undetermined.

This CDR3 region has 15 residues. V was cut by 4 bases and J by 4 bases, with 13 bases left in between. Germline CDR1 and CDR2: SEHNR and FQNEAQ (reference sequence). The PCR had 60 Vbeta and 13 Jbeta primers. Profiling relied on immunoSEQ multiplex PCR, and the TCRdb table lists in-frame clones only, not all of them. This table holds fewer than 200,000 clones, about 71% found once. Material: PBMCs. This chain uses TRBV7-9 with TRBJ2-2, with D tentatively TRBD2 (5 bases). This receptor was obtained from a woman in her twenties or thirties in good health and CMV-seronegative. CDR3 DNA sequence: TGTGCCAGCAGCTCCATCCGGGGTCCCACCGGGGAGCTGTTTTTT. Encoded protein: CASSSIRGPTGELFF.